Below, 26 T cell receptor beta chains from the same sample are listed, as sequenced in a study of blood T cell repertoires in COVID-19. Assay used: immunoSEQ multiplex PCR; TCRdb lists only in-frame clones, some missing. Here the sample spans 130,000 to 150,000 clones, 85% to 90% being singletons. Sequencing used peripheral blood. The receptors here all came from a man aged 45-60 years with active or convalescent COVID-19.

The chain carries TRBV18 and TRBJ1-6; 10 bases map to TRBD1. This CDR3 has 15 amino acids. Per germline, CDR1 KGHSH and CDR2 LQKENI. J gave up 10 bases and V 2 bases, and 5 bases lay outside the gene matches. The CDR3 nucleotides are TGTGCCAGCTCACCATCTGGACAGGGGGACTCACCCCTCCACTTT. Translating it yields CASSPSGQGDSPLHF.

The CDR3 bases are TGTGCCAGCAGCTTTCTGCCTCTATCCGGGGAGACCCAGTACTTC. This sequence encodes CASSFLPLSGETQYF. The chain carries TRBV7-2 and TRBJ2-5, with no clear D. CDR1 SGHTA and CDR2 FQGNSA come from the germline V gene. The CDR3 length is 15 residues. Trimming stripped 3 bases from V and 5 bases from J, with 16 bases between.

This chain connects TRBV14 to TRBJ2-7, with D uncertain. The V and J ends lost 1 base and 12 bases respectively, with 10 bases between them. CDR3 size: 11 residues. From germline, CDR1 is SGHDN and CDR2 FVKESK. CDR3: CASSQGPEAYF. The CDR3 DNA follows: TGTGCCAGCAGCCAAGGACCCGAGGCGTACTTC.

V is TRBV19 and J is TRBJ1-1; tentatively, D is TRBD1 (5 bases). Per the germline V gene, CDR1 is LNHDA and CDR2 is SQIVND (reference sequence). Trimming cost V 4 bases and J 4 bases, with 13 bases left between them. The CDR3 sequence is 14 residues long. The DNA for the CDR3 is TGTGCCAGTAGTACGGGACGGGGGGGCACTGAAGCTTTCTTT. It specifies CASSTGRGGTEAFF.

V is TRBV5-3 and J is TRBJ1-3; 11 nucleotides align to TRBD1. TRBV5-3 is filed as an ORF, its function uncertain. Trimming removed 4 bases from V and 1 base from J; junction bases left unmatched: 7. The CDR3 extends over 17 amino acids. The DNA of the CDR3 is TGTGCCAGAAGCCCGGGACAGGGGGGTAAGTCTGGAAACACCATATATTTT. This codes for CARSPGQGGKSGNTIYF.

This clone has just one count. The V call is TRBV4-2, the J call TRBJ2-1; D perhaps matches TRBD1 (6 bases). Germline assignment: CDR1 LGHNA and CDR2 YNFKEQ. CDR3 length: 15 amino acids. V was shortened by 4 bases and J by 6 bases, with 16 bases between the two germline ends. The CDR3 spells CASSRELTGFNEQFF. The CDR3 coding sequence is TGTGCCAGCAGCCGCGAGCTTACAGGGTTCAATGAGCAGTTCTTC.

The chain recombines TRBV7-3 with TRBJ2-3; D is undetermined. Germline V gives CDR1 SGHTA, CDR2 FQGTGA. The V gene lost 5 bases and the J gene lost 2 bases, with 11 bases spanning the gap. The CDR3 sequence is 14 residues long. The CDR3 coding sequence is TGTGCCAGCAGCCCCTTGGGCTCCACAGATACGCAGTATTTT. As protein: CASSPLGSTDTQYF. Full variable domain (missing parts from reference TRBV7-3 and TRBJ2-3): GAGVSQTPSNKVTEKGKYVELRCDPISGHTALYWYRQSLGQGPEFLIYFQGTGAADDSGLPNDRFFAVRPEGSVSTLKIQRTERGDSAVYLCASSPLGSTDTQYFGPGTRLTVL.

This clone has only one observation. This rearrangement joins TRBV6-5 to TRBJ2-7; 14 nucleotides align to TRBD2. The trim removed 7 bases at V and 7 bases at J, leaving 9 bases unmatched. The CDR3 has 15 amino acids. The germline V gene has CDR1 MNHEY and CDR2 SVGAGI. The CDR3: CASTAGLAGAGEQYF. The CDR3 nucleotides read TGTGCCAGCACCGCGGGACTAGCGGGAGCTGGTGAGCAGTACTTC.

This chain joins TRBV9 and TRBJ1-2; TRBD1 matches at 7 bases. This CDR3 contains 14 residues. Germline CDR1 is SGDLS and CDR2 is YYNGEE. V was pared by 3 bases and J by 4 bases, with 6 bases of the junction left unmatched. CDR3 loop: CASSGPGTVYGYTF. CDR3 DNA sequence: TGTGCCAGCAGCGGGCCCGGGACAGTCTATGGCTACACCTTC. Full variable domain (missing parts from reference TRBV9 and TRBJ1-2): DSGVTQTPKHLITATGQRVTLRCSPRSGDLSVYWYQQSLDQGLQFLIQYYNGEERAKGNILERFSAQQFPDLHSELNLSSLELGDSALYFCASSGPGTVYGYTFGSGTRLTVV.

This clone was seen only once. This chain links TRBV5-4 with TRBJ2-7; 14 nucleotides align to TRBD2. The CDR3 sequence is 15 residues long. Germline CDR1 SGHNT, CDR2 YYREEE (reference sequence). The junction had 8 bases not matched to a gene; V was cut back by 5 bases and J by 7 bases. In nucleotides, the CDR3 is TGTGCCAGCAGTTCGGGACTAGCGGGAGTTGGTGAGCAGTACTTC. Protein product: CASSSGLAGVGEQYF. The full variable domain, its missing parts supplied by reference TRBV5-4 and TRBJ2-7, is ETGVTQSPTHLIKTRGQQVTLRCSSQSGHNTVSWYQQALGQGPQFIFQYYREEENGRGNFPPRFSGLQFPNYSSELNVNALELDDSALYLCASSSGLAGVGEQYFGPGTRLTVT.

The V and J genes are TRBV5-1 and TRBJ2-5; D is uncertain. The CDR3 runs 14 residues. V was cut by 0 bases and J by 1 base, with 7 bases left in between. CDR1 and CDR2 from the germline V gene are SGHRS and YFSETQ. In DNA, the CDR3 is TGCGCCAGCAGCTTGGAATGGCCCCAAGAGACCCAGTACTTC. It encodes CASSLEWPQETQYF.

This clone was recorded a few times. This chain links TRBV28 with TRBJ1-5; 10 bases are shared with TRBD1. Germline V gene data show CDR1 as MDHEN and CDR2 as SYDVKM. V shed 4 bases and J 4 bases; nucleotides not matched to a gene: 4. CDR3 length: 15 residues. The CDR3 DNA reads as TGTGCCAGCAGTTCGGGACAGGGGAGGAATCAGCCCCAGCATTTT. Its translation is CASSSGQGRNQPQHF. Variable domain in full (rest from reference TRBV28 and TRBJ1-5): DVKVTQSSRYLVKRTGEKVFLECVQDMDHENMFWYRQDPGLGLRLIYFSYDVKMKEKGDIPEGYSVSREKKERFSLILESASTNQTSMYLCASSSGQGRNQPQHFGDGTRLSIL.

V and J are TRBV30 and TRBJ1-2, with 8 positions matching TRBD1. The germline gives CDR1 GTSNPN, CDR2 SVGIG (reference sequence). This CDR3 has 12 residues. The V gene end was trimmed by 5 bases and the J gene end by 4 bases; junction bases not matched to a gene: 3. In DNA, the CDR3 is TGTGCCTGGGACAGGGGATTCTATGGCTACACCTTC. This codes for CAWDRGFYGYTF.

The CDR3 loop is CASSFLPGTGLTEQYF. The CDR3 nucleotides read TGTGCCAGCAGTTTTCTCCCTGGGACAGGTTTAACCGAGCAGTACTTC. J is TRBJ2-7 and V is TRBV27, with 8 bases aligning to TRBD1. Per the germline V gene, CDR1 is MNHEY and CDR2 is SMNVEV (reference sequence). V lost 3 bases and J lost 6; bases outside the gene matches: 13. This CDR3 has 16 amino acids.

This clone was observed a single time. CDR3 in amino acids: CASSWGLADQETQYF. For the CDR3, the DNA is TGTGCCAGCAGCTGGGGACTAGCGGATCAAGAGACCCAGTACTTC. The chain links TRBV11-2 to TRBJ2-5; TRBD2 matches at 11 bases. There are 15 residues in the CDR3. V dropped 4 bases and J dropped 2; count of bases not matched to a gene: 3. Germline CDR1 SGHAT, CDR2 FQNNGV.

The rearrangement joins TRBV2 to TRBJ1-5; 9 bases map to TRBD1. The CDR3 consists of 15 residues. CDR1 and CDR2 (germline): SNHLY, FYNNEI. The junction had 1 base not matched to a gene; V was cut back by 1 base and J by 3 bases. The chain's CDR3 is CASSEDRGHNQPQHF. The DNA of the CDR3 is TGTGCCAGCAGTGAAGACAGGGGGCACAATCAGCCCCAGCATTTT.

This chain uses TRBV6-5 with TRBJ1-1, with 8 nucleotides matching TRBD1. Looked up from germline, CDR1 is MNHEY and CDR2 is SVGAGI. The CDR3 covers 14 residues. J gave up 3 bases and V 6 bases, and 6 bases lay outside the gene matches. CDR3 residues: CASRVTGAHTEAFF. CDR3 coding DNA: TGTGCCAGCAGGGTGACAGGGGCGCACACTGAAGCTTTCTTT.

The chain joins TRBV7-2 to TRBJ2-7; 9 bases are shared with TRBD1. The CDR3 loop spans 15 amino acids. V gave up 3 bases and J gave up 3 bases; unmatched junction bases: 6. The germline V gene has CDR1 SGHTA and CDR2 FQGNSA. In nucleotides, the CDR3 is TGTGCCAGCAGCTTTCCTCCGGGACAGGGCTACGAGCAGTACTTC. This gives the protein CASSFPPGQGYEQYF.

This clone was counted a single time. The chain recombines TRBV5-1 with TRBJ2-7, with D tentatively TRBD1 (6 bases). Germline loops: CDR1 SGHRS, CDR2 YFSETQ. Deletions cut 0 bases from V and 1 base from J, with 11 bases between. CDR3 length: 15 amino acids. DNA for the CDR3: TGCGCCAGCAGCTTGGCCACACAGGGTTCCTACGAGCAGTACTTC. This translates into CASSLATQGSYEQYF.

This sequence joins TRBV6-2 or TRBV6-3 and TRBJ2-1; TRBD2 is a possible D gene (6 bases). CDR3 length: 18 amino acids. Germline CDR1 MNHEY, CDR2 SVGEGT. Trimming removed 2 bases at V and 6 bases at J, with 23 bases between. DNA for the CDR3: TGTGCCAGCAGTTACCCCCTCGAACCGGGACTCGGGAGCAATGAGCAGTTCTTC. Translating it yields CASSYPLEPGLGSNEQFF.

This rearrangement joins TRBV29-1 to TRBJ2-6; D perhaps matches TRBD1 (6 bases). This CDR3 is 15 amino acids long. In germline, CDR1 is SQVTM, CDR2 ANQGSEA. Trimming pared 3 bases from V and 2 bases from J, leaving 11 bases between. CDR3 residues: CSVEPAGAGANVLTF. Written as DNA, the CDR3 is TGCAGCGTTGAGCCTGCAGGGGCTGGGGCCAACGTCCTGACTTTC.

The chain joins TRBV27 to TRBJ2-3, with TRBD2 matching over 7 bases. CDR1 is MNHEY and CDR2 is SMNVEV in the germline V gene (reference sequence). CDR3 length equals 14 residues. Unmatched junction bases numbered 10, after V lost 8 bases and J lost 5 bases. CDR3 region: CASLRTSSGDTQYF. The CDR3 region has the DNA TGTGCCAGCCTGAGGACGTCTAGCGGAGATACGCAGTATTTT.

V and J are TRBV7-3 and TRBJ2-1; D unclear. Germline V lookup: CDR1 SGHTA, CDR2 FQGTGA. The CDR3 runs to 15 residues. V was shortened by 5 bases and J by 0 bases, with 11 bases between the two germline ends. In nucleotides, the CDR3 is TGTGCCAGCAGCCCCTCGCCTAGCTCCTACAATGAGCAGTTCTTC. Its protein product is CASSPSPSSYNEQFF. Based on the CDR3 plus reference TRBV7-3 and TRBJ2-1, the full variable domain is GAGVSQTPSNKVTEKGKYVELRCDPISGHTALYWYRQSLGQGPEFLIYFQGTGAADDSGLPNDRFFAVRPEGSVSTLKIQRTERGDSAVYLCASSPSPSSYNEQFFGPGTRLTVL.

The chain links TRBV25-1 to TRBJ1-1; TRBD1 aligns across 7 bases. V was clipped by 0 bases and J by 3 bases; unmatched bases: 7. The CDR3 is 16 amino acids. CDR1 is MGHDK, CDR2 SYGVNS, per germline. The CDR3 DNA reads as TGTGCCAGCAGTGAATATCCGAAGGACAGGCACACTGAAGCTTTCTTT. Translated: CASSEYPKDRHTEAFF.

This chain links TRBV11-2 with TRBJ2-1, with 9 bases aligning to TRBD2. V was clipped by 2 bases and J by 4 bases; unmatched bases: 3. Germline V gene data show CDR1 as SGHAT and CDR2 as FQNNGV. The CDR3 length is 15 residues. The CDR3 DNA follows: TGTGCCAGCAGCTTACTAGCGGGACCATACAATGAGCAGTTCTTC. Amino acids: CASSLLAGPYNEQFF.

The chain recombines TRBV24-1 with TRBJ1-2; 7 positions match TRBD1. The V and J ends lost 3 bases and 4 bases, in that order; junction bases with no gene match: 7. The CDR3 contains 15 residues. Germline CDR1 reads KGHDR; CDR2 reads SFDVKD. The CDR3 loop reads CATSDPQGEGYGYTF. Here the CDR3 DNA reads TGTGCCACCAGTGATCCTCAGGGGGAAGGCTATGGCTACACCTTC.